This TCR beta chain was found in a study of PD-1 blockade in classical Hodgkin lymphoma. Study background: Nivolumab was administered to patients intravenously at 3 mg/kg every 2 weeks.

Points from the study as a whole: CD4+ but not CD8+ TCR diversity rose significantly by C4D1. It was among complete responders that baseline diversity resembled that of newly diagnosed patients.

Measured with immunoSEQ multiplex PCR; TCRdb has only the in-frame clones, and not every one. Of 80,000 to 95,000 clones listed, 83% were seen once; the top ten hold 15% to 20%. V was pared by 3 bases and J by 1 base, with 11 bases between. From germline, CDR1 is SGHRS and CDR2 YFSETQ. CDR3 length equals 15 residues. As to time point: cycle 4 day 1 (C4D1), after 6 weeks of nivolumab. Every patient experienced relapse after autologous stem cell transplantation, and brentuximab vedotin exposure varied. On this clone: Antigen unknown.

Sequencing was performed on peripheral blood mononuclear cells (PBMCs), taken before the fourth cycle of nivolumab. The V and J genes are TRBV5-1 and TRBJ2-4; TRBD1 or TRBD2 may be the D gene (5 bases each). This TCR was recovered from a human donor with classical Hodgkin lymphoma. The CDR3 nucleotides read TGCGCCAGCAGCTCGGGACGGTTTGCCAAAAACATTCAGTACTTC. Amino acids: CASSSGRFAKNIQYF. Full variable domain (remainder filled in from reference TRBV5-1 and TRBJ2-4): KAGVTQTPRYLIKTRGQQVTLSCSPISGHRSVSWYQQTPGQGLQFLFEYFSETQRNKGNFPGRFSGRQFSNSRSEMNVSTLELGDSALYLCASSSGRFAKNIQYFGAGTRLSVL.